Each of the 14 T cell receptor beta chains below was sequenced from the same sample in a study of somatic mutations in cytotoxic T cells in rheumatoid arthritis (dated by TCRdb to between 2016 and 2019). Library method: the immunoSEQ multiplex PCR assay. The table comes from immuneACCESS by way of TCRdb, which keeps in-frame sequences with V and J called. Part of the clones is missing from these tables; in studies checked, under half for an unresolved V gene and the rest for unknown reasons. This sample comprises 6,000 to 8,000 clones, about 75% of them detected only once. Jointly, the top ten make up about 40% of the sample. Input material: CD8+ T cells sorted from blood. The receptors originated from a woman aged 60 to 75 in good health.

CDR3 bases: TGTGCCAGTTTCAGGGGTGGGTCCTACAATGAGCAGTTCTTC. Translating it yields CASFRGGSYNEQFF. The chain employs TRBV2 and TRBJ2-1; maybe TRBD1 (6 bases). The CDR3 loop spans 14 amino acids. Per germline, CDR1 SNHLY and CDR2 FYNNEI. V was cut by 9 bases and J by 1 base, with 13 bases left in between.

The rearrangement joins TRBV6-6 to TRBJ1-1, with D possibly TRBD1 on 5 matching bases. Trimming shortened V by 0 bases and J by 8 bases, and 10 bases separated the two germline ends. This CDR3 contains 13 residues. Per germline, CDR1 MNHNY and CDR2 SVGAGI (reference sequence). CDR3: CASSYSGQGEAFF. CDR3 nucleotide sequence: TGTGCCAGCAGTTACTCAGGGCAGGGAGAAGCTTTCTTT.

This clone has only a few counts. The rearrangement joins TRBV9 to TRBJ2-7; D may be TRBD1 (6 bases). Germline V gene lookup returns CDR1 SGDLS and CDR2 YYNGEE. This CDR3 has 14 amino acids. Trimming stripped 0 bases from V and 3 bases from J, with 10 bases between. The CDR3 DNA reads as TGTGCCAGCAGCGTAGCGGAACAGGGCTACGAGCAGTACTTC. Encoded protein: CASSVAEQGYEQYF.

The rearrangement links TRBV4-1 to TRBJ2-7, with TRBD1 matching over 10 bases. Trimming removed 2 bases from V and 2 bases from J; junction bases left unmatched: 3. Germline V gene data show CDR1 as MGHRA and CDR2 as YSYEKL. CDR3 length: 15 residues. Here the CDR3 DNA reads TGCGCCAGCAGCCAATCCGGGACAGGGGCCTACGAGCAGTACTTC. Its protein is CASSQSGTGAYEQYF.

In its sample, this clone was seen once. The rearrangement uses TRBV27 and TRBJ1-2; 7 bases line up with TRBD1. CDR3 length: 16 residues. The germline V gene encodes CDR1 MNHEY and CDR2 SMNVEV (reference sequence). Losses at the gene ends were 6 bases for V and 8 bases for J; bases not matched to a gene: 18. The CDR3 region has the DNA TGTGCCAGCAGCCCTGGACAGGCGGCCCGTCACGGGGGCTACACCTTC. Its translation: CASSPGQAARHGGYTF.

The chain carries TRBV28 and TRBJ1-1; 10 positions agree with TRBD1. The V gene's germline CDR1 is MDHEN and CDR2 SYDVKM. CDR3 size: 18 residues. V lost 7 bases to trimming and J lost 4 bases; unmatched junction nucleotides: 18. The CDR3 region is CASNRWGDRGVGGTEAFF. The CDR3 coding sequence is TGTGCCAGCAACCGGTGGGGGGACAGGGGAGTCGGGGGCACTGAAGCTTTCTTT.

The gene calls are TRBV19 and TRBJ2-7; D is possibly TRBD2 (6 bases). CDR3 length equals 15 residues. From germline, CDR1 is LNHDA and CDR2 SQIVND (reference sequence). V was trimmed by 3 bases and J by 0 bases, leaving 12 bases between them. The CDR3 is CASSMAIAASYEQYF. CDR3 DNA: TGTGCCAGTAGTATGGCGATAGCGGCCTCCTACGAGCAGTACTTC.

V and J are TRBV27 and TRBJ1-5; 8 positions match TRBD1. The junction had 4 bases not matched to a gene; V was cut back by 7 bases and J by 5 bases. CDR1 is MNHEY and CDR2 is SMNVEV in the germline V gene (reference sequence). The CDR3 covers 13 residues. The CDR3 sequence: CASKAGGYQPQHF. Written as DNA, the CDR3 is TGTGCCAGCAAGGCAGGGGGCTATCAGCCCCAGCATTTT.

This clone has a single count. The chain links TRBV13 to TRBJ1-2, with 10 bases that match TRBD1. The CDR3 covers 15 residues. Germline V lookup: CDR1 PRHDT, CDR2 FYEKMQ (reference sequence). Trimming at V came to 5 bases and at J to 6 bases, leaving 9 bases not matched to a gene. CDR3 nucleotide sequence: TGTGCCAGCAGCCCACCCGGGACAGGGGCAGATGGCTACACCTTC. Translating it yields CASSPPGTGADGYTF.

The rearrangement links TRBV5-1 to TRBJ2-7, with a tentative D call TRBD1 (5 bases). Germline values: CDR1 SGHRS, CDR2 YFSETQ. The V end lost 4 bases, the J end lost 2 bases, and 10 bases lay between the germline ends. The CDR3 totals 13 residues. CDR3 nucleotide sequence: TGCGCCAGCAGCATAGGACACCCCTACGAGCAGTACTTC. Amino acid sequence: CASSIGHPYEQYF.

This chain links TRBV7-9 with TRBJ2-7, with TRBD2 matching 8 bases. V shed 5 bases and J 4 bases; nucleotides not matched to a gene: 4. Germline loops: CDR1 SEHNR, CDR2 FQNEAQ (reference sequence). CDR3 size: 13 residues. CDR3 in amino acids: CASSPSGSYEQYF. The CDR3 DNA follows: TGTGCCAGCAGCCCAAGCGGGAGTTACGAGCAGTACTTC.

The V and J genes are TRBV12-5 and TRBJ2-1, with a possible D match to TRBD2 (6 bases). V lost 0 bases and J lost 0, with 21 bases in between. The CDR3 is 20 residues long. CDR1 is LGHNT, CDR2 FRNRAP, per germline. The CDR3 loop reads CASGLVRGSGKTCSYNEQFF. CDR3 in DNA: TGTGCTAGTGGTTTGGTACGTGGTAGCGGCAAAACTTGCTCCTACAATGAGCAGTTCTTC.

For the CDR3, the DNA is TGTGCCAGCAGGGCCCTGTCTAGCGGGAGGAGGGATGAGCAGTTCTTC. This sequence encodes CASRALSSGRRDEQFF. The gene calls are TRBV28 and TRBJ2-1; 11 bases match TRBD2. V lost 6 bases to trimming and J lost 8 bases; unmatched junction nucleotides: 12. Germline CDR1 reads MDHEN; CDR2 reads SYDVKM. This CDR3 comprises 16 residues.

The J gene is TRBJ2-2, the V gene TRBV6-6; maybe TRBD2 (6 bases). From germline, CDR1 is MNHNY and CDR2 SVGAGI (reference sequence). The CDR3 runs to 14 residues. V was shortened by 3 bases and J by 7 bases, with 12 bases between the two germline ends. The CDR3 loop is CASSYGGSIGELFF. In nucleotides, the CDR3 is TGTGCCAGCAGTTATGGGGGGTCGATCGGGGAGCTGTTTTTT.